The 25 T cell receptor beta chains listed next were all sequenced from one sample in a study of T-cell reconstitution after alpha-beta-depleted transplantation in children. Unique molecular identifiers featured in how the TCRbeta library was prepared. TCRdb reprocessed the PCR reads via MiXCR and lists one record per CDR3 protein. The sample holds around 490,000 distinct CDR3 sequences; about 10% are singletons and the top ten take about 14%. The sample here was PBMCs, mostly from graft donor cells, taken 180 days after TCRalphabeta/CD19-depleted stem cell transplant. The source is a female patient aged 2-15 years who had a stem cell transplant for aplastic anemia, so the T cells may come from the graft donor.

The CDR3 DNA sequence: TGCAGTGCTAGAGGGACAGGGGAGGGAGGCACTGAAGCTTTCTTT. This codes for CSARGTGEGGTEAFF. The rearrangement joins TRBV20-1 to TRBJ1-1; 9 bases line up with TRBD1. V lost 1 base to trimming and J lost 4 bases; unmatched junction nucleotides: 7. Germline CDR1 reads DFQATT; CDR2 reads SNEGSKA (reference sequence). The CDR3 runs to 15 residues.

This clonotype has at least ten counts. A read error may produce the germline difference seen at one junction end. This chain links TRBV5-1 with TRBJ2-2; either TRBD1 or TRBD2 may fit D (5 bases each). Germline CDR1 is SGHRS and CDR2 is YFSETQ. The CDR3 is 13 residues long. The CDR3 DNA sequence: TGTGCCAGCAGTTTAGAGGGGCCCGGGGAGCTGTTTTTT. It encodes CASSLEGPGELFF.

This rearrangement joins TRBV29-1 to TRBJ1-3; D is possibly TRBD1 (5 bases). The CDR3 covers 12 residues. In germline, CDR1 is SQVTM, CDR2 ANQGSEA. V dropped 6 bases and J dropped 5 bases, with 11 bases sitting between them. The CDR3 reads CSVKQERNTIYF. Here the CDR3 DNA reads TGCAGCGTAAAACAGGAAAGAAACACCATATATTTT.

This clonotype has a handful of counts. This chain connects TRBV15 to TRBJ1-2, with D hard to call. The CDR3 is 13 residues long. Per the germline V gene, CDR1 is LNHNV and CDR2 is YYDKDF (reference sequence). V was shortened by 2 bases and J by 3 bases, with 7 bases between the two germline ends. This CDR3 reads CATSRPFHYGYTF. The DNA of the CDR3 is TGTGCCACCAGCAGACCTTTCCACTATGGCTACACCTTC.

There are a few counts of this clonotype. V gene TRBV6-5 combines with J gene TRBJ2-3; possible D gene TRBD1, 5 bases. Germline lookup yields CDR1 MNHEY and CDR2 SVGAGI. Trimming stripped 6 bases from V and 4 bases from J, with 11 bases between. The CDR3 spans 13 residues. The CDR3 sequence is CASRGRVADTQYF. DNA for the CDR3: TGTGCCAGCAGGGGCAGGGTAGCAGATACGCAGTATTTT.

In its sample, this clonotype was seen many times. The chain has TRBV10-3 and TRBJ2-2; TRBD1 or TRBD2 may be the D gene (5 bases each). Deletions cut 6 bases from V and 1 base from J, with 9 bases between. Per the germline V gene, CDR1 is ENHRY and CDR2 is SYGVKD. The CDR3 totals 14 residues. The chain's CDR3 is CAISWDGNTGELFF. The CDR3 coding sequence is TGTGCCATCAGCTGGGACGGGAACACCGGGGAGCTGTTTTTT.

CDR3 protein: CSADSGVYYGYTF. The DNA for the CDR3 is TGCAGCGCTGACTCGGGGGTTTACTATGGCTACACCTTC. The chain carries TRBV29-1 and TRBJ1-2; D perhaps matches TRBD1 (5 bases). V was trimmed by 7 bases and J by 3 bases, leaving 15 bases between them. This CDR3 has 13 residues. Germline V lookup: CDR1 SQVTM, CDR2 ANQGSEA.

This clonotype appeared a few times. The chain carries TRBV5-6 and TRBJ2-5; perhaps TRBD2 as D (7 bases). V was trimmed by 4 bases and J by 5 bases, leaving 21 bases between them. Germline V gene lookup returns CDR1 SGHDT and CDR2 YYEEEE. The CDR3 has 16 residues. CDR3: CASSPWQAGTGETQYF. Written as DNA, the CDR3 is TGTGCCAGCAGCCCCTGGCAAGCGGGAACAGGGGAGACCCAGTACTTC.

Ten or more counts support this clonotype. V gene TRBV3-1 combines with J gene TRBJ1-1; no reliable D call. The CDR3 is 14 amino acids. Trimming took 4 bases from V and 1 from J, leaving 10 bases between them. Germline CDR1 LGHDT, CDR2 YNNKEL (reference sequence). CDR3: CASSPGLPNTEAFF. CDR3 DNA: TGTGCCAGCAGCCCCGGGCTCCCGAACACTGAAGCTTTCTTT.

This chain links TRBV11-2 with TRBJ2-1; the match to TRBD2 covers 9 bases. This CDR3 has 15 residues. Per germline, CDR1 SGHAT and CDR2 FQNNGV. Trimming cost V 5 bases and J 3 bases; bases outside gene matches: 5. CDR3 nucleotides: TGTGCCAGCAGCAAGCGGGAGGCGTTCTACAATGAGCAGTTCTTC. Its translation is CASSKREAFYNEQFF.

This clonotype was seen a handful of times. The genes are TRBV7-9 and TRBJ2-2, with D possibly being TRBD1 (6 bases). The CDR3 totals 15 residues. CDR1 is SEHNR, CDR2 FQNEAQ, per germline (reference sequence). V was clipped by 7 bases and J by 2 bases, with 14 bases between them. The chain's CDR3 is CASIFWGQNTGELFF. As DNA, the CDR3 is TGTGCCAGCATCTTTTGGGGACAAAACACCGGGGAGCTGTTTTTT.

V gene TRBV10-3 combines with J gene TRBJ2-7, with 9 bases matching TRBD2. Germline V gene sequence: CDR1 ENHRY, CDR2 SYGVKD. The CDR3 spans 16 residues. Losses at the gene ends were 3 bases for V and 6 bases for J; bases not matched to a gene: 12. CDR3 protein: CAISERSAGGPGEQYF. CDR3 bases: TGTGCCATCAGTGAAAGATCCGCGGGAGGGCCGGGCGAGCAGTACTTC.

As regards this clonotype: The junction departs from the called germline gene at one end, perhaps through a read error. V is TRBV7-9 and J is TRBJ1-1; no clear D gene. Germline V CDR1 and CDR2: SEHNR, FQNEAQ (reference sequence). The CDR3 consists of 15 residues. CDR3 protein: CASRLGKGLNTEAFF. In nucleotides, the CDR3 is TGTGCCAGCAGGTTAGGAAAAGGGCTGAACACTGAAGCTTTCTTT.

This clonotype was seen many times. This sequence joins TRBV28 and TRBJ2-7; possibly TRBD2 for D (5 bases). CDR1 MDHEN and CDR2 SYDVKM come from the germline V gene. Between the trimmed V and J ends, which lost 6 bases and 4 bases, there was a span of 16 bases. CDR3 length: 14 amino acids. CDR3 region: CASSLEGLTYEQYF. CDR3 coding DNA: TGTGCCAGCAGCCTCGAGGGCCTAACATACGAGCAGTACTTC.

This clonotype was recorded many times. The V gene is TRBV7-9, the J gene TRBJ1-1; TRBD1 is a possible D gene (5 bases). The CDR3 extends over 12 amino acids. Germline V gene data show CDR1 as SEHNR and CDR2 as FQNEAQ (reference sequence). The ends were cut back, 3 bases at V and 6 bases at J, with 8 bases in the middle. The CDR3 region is CASSLVGAEAFF. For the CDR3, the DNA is TGTGCCAGCAGCTTGGTAGGGGCTGAAGCTTTCTTT.

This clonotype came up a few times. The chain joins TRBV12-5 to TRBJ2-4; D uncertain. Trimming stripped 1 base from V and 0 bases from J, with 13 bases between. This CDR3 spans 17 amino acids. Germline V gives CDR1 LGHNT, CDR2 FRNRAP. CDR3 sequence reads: CASGLDRLNLAKNIQYF. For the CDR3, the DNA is TGTGCTAGTGGTTTGGACAGATTGAATCTAGCCAAAAACATTCAGTACTTC.

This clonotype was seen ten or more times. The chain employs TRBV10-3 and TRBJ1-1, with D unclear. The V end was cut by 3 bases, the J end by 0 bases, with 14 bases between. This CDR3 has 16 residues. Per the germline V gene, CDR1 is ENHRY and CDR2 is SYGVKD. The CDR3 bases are TGTGCCATCAGTGATCGCCTATCGGGCCTGAACACTGAAGCTTTCTTT. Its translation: CAISDRLSGLNTEAFF.

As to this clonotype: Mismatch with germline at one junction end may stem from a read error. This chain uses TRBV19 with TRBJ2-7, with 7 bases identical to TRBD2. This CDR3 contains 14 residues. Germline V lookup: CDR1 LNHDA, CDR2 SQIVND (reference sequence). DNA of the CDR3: TGTGCCAGTAAGGAGCGGGGACCCCTCTACGACCAGTACTTC. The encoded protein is CASKERGPLYDQYF. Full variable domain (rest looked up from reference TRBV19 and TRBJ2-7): DGGITQSPKYLFRKEGQNVTLSCEQNLNHDAMYWYRQDPGQGLRLIYYSQIVNDFQKGDIAEGYSVSREKKESFPLTVTSAQKNPTAFYLCASKERGPLYDQYFGPGTRLTVT.

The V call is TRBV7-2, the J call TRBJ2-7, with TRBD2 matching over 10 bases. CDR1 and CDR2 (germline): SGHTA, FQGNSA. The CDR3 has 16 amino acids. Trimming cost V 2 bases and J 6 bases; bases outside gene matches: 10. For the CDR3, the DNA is TGTGCCAGCAGCTTAATCCTAGCGGGAGTGGAGCTCGAGCAGTACTTC. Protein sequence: CASSLILAGVELEQYF.

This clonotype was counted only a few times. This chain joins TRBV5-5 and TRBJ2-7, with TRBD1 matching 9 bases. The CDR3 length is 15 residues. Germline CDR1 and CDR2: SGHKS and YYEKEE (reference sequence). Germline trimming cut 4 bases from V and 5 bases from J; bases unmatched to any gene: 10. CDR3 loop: CASSGPGTGSNEQYV. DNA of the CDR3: TGTGCCAGCAGCGGTCCCGGGACAGGGAGCAACGAGCAGTACGTC.

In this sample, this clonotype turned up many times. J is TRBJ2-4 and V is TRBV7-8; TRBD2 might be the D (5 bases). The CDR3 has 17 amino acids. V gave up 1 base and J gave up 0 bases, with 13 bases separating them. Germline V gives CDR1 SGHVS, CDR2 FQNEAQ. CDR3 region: CASSLGGHGLAKNIQYF. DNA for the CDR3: TGTGCCAGCAGCTTAGGAGGGCACGGATTAGCCAAAAACATTCAGTACTTC.

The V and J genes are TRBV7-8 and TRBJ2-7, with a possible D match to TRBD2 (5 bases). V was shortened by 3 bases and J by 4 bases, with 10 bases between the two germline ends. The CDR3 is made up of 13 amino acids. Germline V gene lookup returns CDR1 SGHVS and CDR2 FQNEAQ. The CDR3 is CASSLGGLYEQYV. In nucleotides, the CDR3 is TGTGCCAGCAGCTTGGGCGGACTTTACGAGCAGTACGTC.

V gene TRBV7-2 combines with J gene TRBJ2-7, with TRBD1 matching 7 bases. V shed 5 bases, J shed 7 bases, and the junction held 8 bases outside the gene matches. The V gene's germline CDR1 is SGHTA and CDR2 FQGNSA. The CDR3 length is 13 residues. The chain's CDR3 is CASSIGTVYEQYV. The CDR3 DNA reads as TGTGCCAGCAGCATTGGGACAGTTTATGAGCAGTACGTC.

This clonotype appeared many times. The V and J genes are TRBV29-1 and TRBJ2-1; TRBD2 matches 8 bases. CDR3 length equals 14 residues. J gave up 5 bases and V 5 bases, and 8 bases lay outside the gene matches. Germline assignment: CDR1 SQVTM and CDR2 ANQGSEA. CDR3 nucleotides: TGCAGCGTTACAAGCGGGAGTTGGGACAATGAGCAGTTCTTC. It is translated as CSVTSGSWDNEQFF.

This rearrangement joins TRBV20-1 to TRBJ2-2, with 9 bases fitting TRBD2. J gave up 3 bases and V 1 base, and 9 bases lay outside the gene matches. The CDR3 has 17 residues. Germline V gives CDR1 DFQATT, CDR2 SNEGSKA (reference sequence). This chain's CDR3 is CSARVVRGGLDTGELFF. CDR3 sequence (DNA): TGCAGTGCTAGAGTTGTGCGGGGGGGTTTAGACACCGGGGAGCTGTTTTTT.